What follows are 4 T cell receptor beta chains derived from one specimen sequenced in a study of spatial heterogeneity in lung cancer. A single record per CDR3 protein comes from TCRdb applying MiXCR to the 5' RACE reads. The data contain tens of thousands of distinct CDR3 sequences, around 12% of them singletons. Sample time point: sample taken at primary tumor resection. Unsorted whole RNA from tumor, nontumor lung or frozen PBMC underwent sequencing. Material: PBMCs, obtained at surgery. Receptors originate from a male donor with early-stage non-small cell lung cancer.

This clonotype was recorded many times. This rearrangement joins TRBV5-6 to TRBJ2-1; D may be TRBD1 (6 bases). In germline, CDR1 is SGHDT, CDR2 YYEEEE. The CDR3 loop spans 15 amino acids. The V and J ends lost 4 bases and 6 bases respectively, with 17 bases between them. The CDR3 DNA reads as TGTGCCAGCAGCCCCTTTGACAGGTCCGGCAATGAGCAGTTCTTC. It specifies CASSPFDRSGNEQFF.

This clonotype was counted between two and nine times. The V and J genes are TRBV6-6 and TRBJ2-6; D remains ambiguous. The ends were cut back, 3 bases at V and 0 bases at J, with 3 bases in the middle. The CDR3 has 14 residues. CDR1 and CDR2 from the germline V gene are MNHNY and SVGAGI (reference sequence). DNA for the CDR3: TGTGCCAGCAGTTATACCTCTGGGGCCAACGTCCTGACTTTC. Protein product: CASSYTSGANVLTF.

Worth noting for this clonotype: The junction and the germline gene differ at one end; a read error may be behind it. The chain carries TRBV12-3 or TRBV12-4 and TRBJ2-1; D not resolved. This CDR3 has 16 residues. CDR3 region: CASSLMADLSHNEQFF. CDR3 sequence (DNA): TGTGCCAGCAGTTTAATGGCAGACCTCTCCCACAATGAGCAGTTCTTC.

The chain has TRBV7-9 and TRBJ2-3; TRBD2 matches 8 bases. Losses at the gene ends were 3 bases for V and 1 base for J; bases not matched to a gene: 9. The CDR3 sequence is 17 residues long. Germline V gene data show CDR1 as SEHNR and CDR2 as FQNEAQ (reference sequence). The CDR3 loop is CASSFSGNSGGTDTQYF. CDR3 in DNA: TGTGCCAGCAGCTTCAGCGGAAATAGCGGGGGCACAGATACGCAGTATTTT.